Given below is one T cell receptor beta chain in context. The record originates from a study of tumor-infiltrating lymphocytes in oesophageal squamous cell carcinoma. TCRdb re-called the PCR reads through MiXCR, storing one row per CDR3 protein. The sample shows roughly 17,000 distinct CDR3 sequences, less than 50% of them seen only once. The TCR comes from a female donor with esophageal squamous cell carcinoma. Sequencing used normal esophageal tissue next to the tumor.

The CDR3 coding sequence is TGTGCCATCAGTGATATCACCATCAACGGGCAAGAGACCCAGTACTTC. It codes for CAISDITINGQETQYF. This sequence joins TRBV10-3 and TRBJ2-5; D not certain. Trimming stripped 3 bases from V and 2 bases from J, with 16 bases between. CDR3 length: 16 residues. In germline, CDR1 is ENHRY, CDR2 SYGVKD.